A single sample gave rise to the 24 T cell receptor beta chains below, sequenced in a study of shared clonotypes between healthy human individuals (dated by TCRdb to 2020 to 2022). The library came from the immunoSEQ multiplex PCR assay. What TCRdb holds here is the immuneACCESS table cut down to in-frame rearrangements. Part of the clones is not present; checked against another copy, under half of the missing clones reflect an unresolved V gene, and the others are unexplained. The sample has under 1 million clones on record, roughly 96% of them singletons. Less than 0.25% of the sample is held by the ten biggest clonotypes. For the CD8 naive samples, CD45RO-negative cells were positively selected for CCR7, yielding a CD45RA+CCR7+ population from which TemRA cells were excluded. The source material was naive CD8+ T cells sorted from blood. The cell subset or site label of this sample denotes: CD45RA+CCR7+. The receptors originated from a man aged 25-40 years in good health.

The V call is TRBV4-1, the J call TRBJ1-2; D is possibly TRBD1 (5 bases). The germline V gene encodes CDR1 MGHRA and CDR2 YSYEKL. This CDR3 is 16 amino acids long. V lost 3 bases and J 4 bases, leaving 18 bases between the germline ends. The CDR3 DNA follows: TGCGCCAGCAGCCAGATAGGCGGGACGGCATCCTATGGCTACACCTTC. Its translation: CASSQIGGTASYGYTF.

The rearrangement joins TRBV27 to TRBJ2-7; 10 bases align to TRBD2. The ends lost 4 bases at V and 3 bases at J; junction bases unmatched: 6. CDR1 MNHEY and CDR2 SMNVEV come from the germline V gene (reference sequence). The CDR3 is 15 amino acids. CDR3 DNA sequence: TGTGCCAGCAGTTCCGCTTGGACTAGCGGCTACGAGCAGTACTTC. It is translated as CASSSAWTSGYEQYF.

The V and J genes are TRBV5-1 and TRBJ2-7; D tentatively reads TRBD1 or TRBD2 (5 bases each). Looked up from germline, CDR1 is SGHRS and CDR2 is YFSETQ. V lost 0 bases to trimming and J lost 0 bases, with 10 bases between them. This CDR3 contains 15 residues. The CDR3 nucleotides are TGCGCCAGCAGCTTGGCCCTAGGGACCTCCTACGAGCAGTACTTC. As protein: CASSLALGTSYEQYF.

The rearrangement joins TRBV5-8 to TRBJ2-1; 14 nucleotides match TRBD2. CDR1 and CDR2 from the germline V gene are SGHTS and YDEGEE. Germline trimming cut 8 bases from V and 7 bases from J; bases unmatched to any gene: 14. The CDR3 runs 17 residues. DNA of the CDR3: TGTGCCAGACGCCGGGACAGGGGACTAGCGGGAGTTAATGAGCAGTTCTTC. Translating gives CARRRDRGLAGVNEQFF. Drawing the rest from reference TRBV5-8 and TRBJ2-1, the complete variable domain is EAGVTQSPTHLIKTRGQQATLRCSPISGHTSVYWYQQALGLGLQFLLWYDEGEERNRGNFPPRFSGRQFPNYSSELNVNALELEDSALYLCARRRDRGLAGVNEQFFGPGTRLTVL.

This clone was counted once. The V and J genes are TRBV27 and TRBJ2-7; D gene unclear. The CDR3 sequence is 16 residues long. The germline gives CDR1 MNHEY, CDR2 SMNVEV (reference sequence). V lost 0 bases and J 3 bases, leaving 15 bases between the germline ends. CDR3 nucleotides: TGTGCCAGCAGTTTATCCTGGGGAAATCCCAACTACGAGCAGTACTTC. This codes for CASSLSWGNPNYEQYF.

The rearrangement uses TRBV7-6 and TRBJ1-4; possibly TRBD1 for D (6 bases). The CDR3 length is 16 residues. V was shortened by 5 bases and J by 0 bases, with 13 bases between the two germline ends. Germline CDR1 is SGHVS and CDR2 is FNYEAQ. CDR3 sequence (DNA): TGTGCCAGCAGCGAACGACAGGAGTCAACTAATGAAAAACTGTTTTTT. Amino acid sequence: CASSERQESTNEKLFF.

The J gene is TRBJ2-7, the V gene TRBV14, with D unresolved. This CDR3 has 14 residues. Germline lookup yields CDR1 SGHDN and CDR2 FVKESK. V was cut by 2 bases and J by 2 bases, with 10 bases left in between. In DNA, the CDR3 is TGTGCCAGCAGCCAAAGGTCGACTCCCTACGAGCAGTACTTC. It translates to CASSQRSTPYEQYF. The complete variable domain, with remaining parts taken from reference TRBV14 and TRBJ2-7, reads EAGVTQFPSHSVIEKGQTVTLRCDPISGHDNLYWYRRVMGKEIKFLLHFVKESKQDESGMPNNRFLAERTGGTYSTLKVQPAELEDSGVYFCASSQRSTPYEQYFGPGTRLTVT.

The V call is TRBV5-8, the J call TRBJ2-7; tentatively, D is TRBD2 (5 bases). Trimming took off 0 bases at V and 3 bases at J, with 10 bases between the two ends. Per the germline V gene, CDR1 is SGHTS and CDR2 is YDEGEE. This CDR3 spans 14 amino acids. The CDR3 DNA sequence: TGTGCCAGCAGCTTGGTAGGGAGAGACTACGAGCAGTACTTC. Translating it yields CASSLVGRDYEQYF.

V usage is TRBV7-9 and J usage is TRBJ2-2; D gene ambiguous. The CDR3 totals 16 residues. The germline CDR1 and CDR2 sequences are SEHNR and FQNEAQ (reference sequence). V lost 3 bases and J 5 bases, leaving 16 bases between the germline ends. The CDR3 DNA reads TGTGCCAGCAGCTTTGTCGGAAGAACATCGACCGGGGAGCTGTTTTTT. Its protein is CASSFVGRTSTGELFF.

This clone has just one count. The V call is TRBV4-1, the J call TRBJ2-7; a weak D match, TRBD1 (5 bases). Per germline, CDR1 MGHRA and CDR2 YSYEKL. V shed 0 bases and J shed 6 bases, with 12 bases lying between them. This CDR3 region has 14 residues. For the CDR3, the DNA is TGCGCCAGCAGCCAAGAGTTACTAACAGGCGAGCAGTACTTC. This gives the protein CASSQELLTGEQYF.

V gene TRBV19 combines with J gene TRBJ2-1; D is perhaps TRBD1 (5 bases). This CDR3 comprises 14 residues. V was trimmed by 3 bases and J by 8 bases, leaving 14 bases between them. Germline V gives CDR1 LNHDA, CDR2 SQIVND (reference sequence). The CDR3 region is CASSIFSGSDEQFF. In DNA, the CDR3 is TGTGCCAGTAGTATCTTCTCAGGGTCGGATGAGCAGTTCTTC.

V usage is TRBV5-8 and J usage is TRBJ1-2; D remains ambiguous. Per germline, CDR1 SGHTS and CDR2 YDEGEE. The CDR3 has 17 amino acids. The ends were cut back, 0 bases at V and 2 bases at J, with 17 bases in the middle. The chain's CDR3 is CASSLGVSDHPNYGYTF. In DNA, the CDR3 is TGTGCCAGCAGCTTGGGGGTTTCGGACCATCCAAACTATGGCTACACCTTC. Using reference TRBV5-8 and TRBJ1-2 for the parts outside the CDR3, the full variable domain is EAGVTQSPTHLIKTRGQQATLRCSPISGHTSVYWYQQALGLGLQFLLWYDEGEERNRGNFPPRFSGRQFPNYSSELNVNALELEDSALYLCASSLGVSDHPNYGYTFGSGTRLTVV.

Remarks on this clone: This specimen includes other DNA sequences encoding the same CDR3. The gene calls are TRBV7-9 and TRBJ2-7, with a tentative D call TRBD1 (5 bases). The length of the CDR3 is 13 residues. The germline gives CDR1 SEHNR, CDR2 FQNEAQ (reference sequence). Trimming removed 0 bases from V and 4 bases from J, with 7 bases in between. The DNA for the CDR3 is TGTGCCAGCAGCTTAGCCGACAGATACGAGCAGTACTTC. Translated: CASSLADRYEQYF. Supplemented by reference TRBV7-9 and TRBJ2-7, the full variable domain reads DTGVSQNPRHKITKRGQNVTFRCDPISEHNRLYWYRQTLGQGPEFLTYFQNEAQLEKSRLLSDRFSAERPKGSFSTLEIQRTEQGDSAMYLCASSLADRYEQYFGPGTRLTVT.

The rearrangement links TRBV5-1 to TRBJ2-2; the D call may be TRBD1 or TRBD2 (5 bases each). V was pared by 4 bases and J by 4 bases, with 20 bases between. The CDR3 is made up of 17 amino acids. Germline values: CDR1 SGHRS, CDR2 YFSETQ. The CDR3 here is CASSPGTDLRGTGELFF. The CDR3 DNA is TGCGCCAGCAGCCCCGGGACGGACCTCCGCGGCACCGGGGAGCTGTTTTTT.

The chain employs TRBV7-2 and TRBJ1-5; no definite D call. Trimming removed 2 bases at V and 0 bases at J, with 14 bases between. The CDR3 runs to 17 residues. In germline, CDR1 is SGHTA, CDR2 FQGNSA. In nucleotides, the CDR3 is TGTGCCAGCAGCTTAATGTCAGGTTTATATAGCAATCAGCCCCAGCATTTT. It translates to CASSLMSGLYSNQPQHF.

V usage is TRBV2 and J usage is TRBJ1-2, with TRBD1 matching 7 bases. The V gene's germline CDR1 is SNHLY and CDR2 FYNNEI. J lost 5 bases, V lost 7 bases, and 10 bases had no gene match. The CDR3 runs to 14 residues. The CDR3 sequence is CASTPLAGGYGYTF. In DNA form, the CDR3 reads TGTGCCAGCACCCCGCTAGCAGGGGGGTATGGCTACACCTTC.

The CDR3 here is CASSGRIEETQYF. In DNA form, the CDR3 reads TGTGCCAGCAGTGGACGGATAGAAGAGACCCAGTACTTC. This sequence joins TRBV27 and TRBJ2-5; no clear D. The germline CDR1 and CDR2 sequences are MNHEY and SMNVEV (reference sequence). Trimming removed 5 bases at V and 3 bases at J, with 10 bases between. There are 13 residues in the CDR3.

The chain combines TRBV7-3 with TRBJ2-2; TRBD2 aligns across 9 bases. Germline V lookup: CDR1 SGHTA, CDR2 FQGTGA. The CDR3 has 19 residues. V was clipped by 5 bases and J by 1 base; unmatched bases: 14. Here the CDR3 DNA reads TGTGCCAGCAGCCTATCGGCTGTGGGAGCGGGAGGGAACACCGGGGAGCTGTTTTTT. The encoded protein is CASSLSAVGAGGNTGELFF.

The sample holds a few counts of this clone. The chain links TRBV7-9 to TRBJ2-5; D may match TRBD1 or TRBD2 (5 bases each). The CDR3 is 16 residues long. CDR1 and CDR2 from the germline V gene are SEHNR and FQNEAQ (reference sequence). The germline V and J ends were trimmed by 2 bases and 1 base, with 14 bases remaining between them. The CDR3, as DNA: TGTGCCAGCAGCTTATCGCAGGGAGAAGTCCAAGAGACCCAGTACTTC. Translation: CASSLSQGEVQETQYF.

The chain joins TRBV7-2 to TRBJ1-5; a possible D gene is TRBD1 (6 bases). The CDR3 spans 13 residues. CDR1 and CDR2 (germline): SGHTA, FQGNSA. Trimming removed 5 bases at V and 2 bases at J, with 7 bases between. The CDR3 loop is CASSPGGNQPQHF. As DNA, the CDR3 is TGTGCCAGCAGCCCAGGGGGCAATCAGCCCCAGCATTTT.

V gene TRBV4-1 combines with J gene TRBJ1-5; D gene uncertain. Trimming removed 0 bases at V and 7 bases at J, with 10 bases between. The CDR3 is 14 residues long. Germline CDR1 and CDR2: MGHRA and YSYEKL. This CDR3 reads CASSQEGSWQPQHF. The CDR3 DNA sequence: TGCGCCAGCAGCCAAGAGGGGAGTTGGCAGCCCCAGCATTTT.

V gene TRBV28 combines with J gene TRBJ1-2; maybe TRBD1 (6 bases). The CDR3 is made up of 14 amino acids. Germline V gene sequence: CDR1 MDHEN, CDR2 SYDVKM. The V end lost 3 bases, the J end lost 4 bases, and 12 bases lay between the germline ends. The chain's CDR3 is CASSFLDSPYGYTF. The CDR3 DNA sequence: TGTGCCAGCAGTTTTTTGGACAGCCCCTATGGCTACACCTTC.

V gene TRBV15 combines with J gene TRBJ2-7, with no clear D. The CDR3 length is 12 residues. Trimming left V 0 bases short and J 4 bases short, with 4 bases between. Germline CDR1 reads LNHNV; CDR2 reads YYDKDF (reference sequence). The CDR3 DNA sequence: TGTGCCACCAGCAGAGATCGGTACGAGCAGTACTTC. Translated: CATSRDRYEQYF.

The CDR3 nucleotides are TGTGCCACCAGCAGAGAGCCTCCAGGGAGGTACGAGCAGTACTTC. Residues: CATSREPPGRYEQYF. The rearrangement links TRBV15 to TRBJ2-7; a possible D gene is TRBD2 (6 bases). There are 15 residues in the CDR3. V lost 0 bases to trimming and J lost 4 bases, with 13 bases between them. The germline gives CDR1 LNHNV, CDR2 YYDKDF (reference sequence).